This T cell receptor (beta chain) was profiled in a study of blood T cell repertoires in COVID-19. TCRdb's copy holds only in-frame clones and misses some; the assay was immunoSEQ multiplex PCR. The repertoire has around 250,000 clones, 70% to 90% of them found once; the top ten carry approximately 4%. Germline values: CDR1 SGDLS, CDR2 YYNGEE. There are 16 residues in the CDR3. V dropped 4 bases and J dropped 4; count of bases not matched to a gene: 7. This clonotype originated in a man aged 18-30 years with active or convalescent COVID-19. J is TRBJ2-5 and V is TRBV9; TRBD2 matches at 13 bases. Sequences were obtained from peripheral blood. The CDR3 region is CASSPWTSGRGETQYF. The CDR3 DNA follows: TGTGCCAGCAGCCCATGGACTAGCGGGAGAGGAGAGACCCAGTACTTC.